This T cell receptor beta chain was retrieved from a study of CD8 T cells in ankylosing spondylitis. Study-level points and caveats: Reportedly, matched ankylosing spondylitis synovial fluid was significantly enriched for disease-linked clones.

This clonotype was seen a few times. What it binds is not known. TCRdb re-analysed the 5' RACE reads in MiXCR, keeping a single row per CDR3 protein. The table has approximately 340,000 distinct CDR3 sequences, roughly 14% seen once. What was sequenced was blood, either unsorted or a sorted T cell fraction (not recorded which). This TCR was sampled from a male donor with ankylosing spondylitis or in good health (not recorded which).

CDR3 coding DNA: TGTGCCAGCAGTTTGGGGGGCCTAGCAGAGGAGACCCAGTACTTC. Translation: CASSLGGLAEETQYF. J is TRBJ2-5 and V is TRBV12-3 or TRBV12-4; D tentatively reads TRBD1 or TRBD2 (6 bases each). V gave up 3 bases and J gave up 5 bases, with 16 bases separating them. The length of the CDR3 is 15 residues.